This T cell receptor (beta chain) was recovered during a study of OX40 agonist ivuxolimab in advanced cancers. Background on the study: Patients took ivuxolimab, an agonistic anti-OX40 (CD134) antibody. Intravenous ivuxolimab at 0.01 to 10 mg/kg was given to patients every 2 weeks. Study results and caveats: The work left the antigen specificity of expanded peripheral T cells undetermined. Among T cells, CD8+ cells averaged more expanded clones than CD4+ cells.

Repertoires were generated with immunoSEQ multiplex PCR, while TCRdb's copy carries only in-frame clones and drops some. The sample yields 70,000 to 100,000 clones, around 86% seen once. In regard to this clone: As yet, its antigen is unknown.

The receptor was isolated from an adult with an advanced solid tumor such as melanoma, head and neck, liver or kidney cancer. Source: CD4+ or CD8+ T cells sorted from blood, taken in a trial of the OX40 agonist ivuxolimab.

CDR3 region: CASSTGLAGTDTQYF. In nucleotides, the CDR3 is TGTGCCAGCAGTACGGGACTAGCGGGAACAGATACGCAGTATTTT. The chain is built from TRBV5-8 and TRBJ2-3; 13 bases fit TRBD2. V lost 5 bases to trimming and J lost 3 bases; unmatched junction nucleotides: 3. In germline, CDR1 is SGHTS, CDR2 YDEGEE. This CDR3 region has 15 residues. Full variable domain (rest looked up from reference TRBV5-8 and TRBJ2-3): EAGVTQSPTHLIKTRGQQATLRCSPISGHTSVYWYQQALGLGLQFLLWYDEGEERNRGNFPPRFSGRQFPNYSSELNVNALELEDSALYLCASSTGLAGTDTQYFGPGTRLTVL.